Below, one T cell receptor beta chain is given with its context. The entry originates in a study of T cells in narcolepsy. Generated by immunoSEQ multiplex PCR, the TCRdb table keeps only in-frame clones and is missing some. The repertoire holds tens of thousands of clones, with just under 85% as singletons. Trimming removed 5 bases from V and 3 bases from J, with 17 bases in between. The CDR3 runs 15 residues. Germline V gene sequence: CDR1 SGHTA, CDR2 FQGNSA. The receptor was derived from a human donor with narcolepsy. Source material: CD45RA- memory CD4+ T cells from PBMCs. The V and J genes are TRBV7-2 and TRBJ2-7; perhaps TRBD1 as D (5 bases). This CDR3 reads CASSPVAQVGYEQYF. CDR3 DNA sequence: TGTGCCAGCAGCCCAGTGGCACAGGTGGGCTACGAGCAGTACTTC.